Only a few counts were recorded for the clone carrying this TCR beta chain. Some clones are missing from TCRdb's copy, which holds only in-frame ones; the method was immunoSEQ multiplex PCR. The sample contains about 73,000 clones, approximately 90% of which appear only once. This record comes from a study of OX40 agonist ivuxolimab in advanced cancers. The CDR3 is 13 residues long. CDR1 is MNHEY and CDR2 is SMNVEV in the germline V gene (reference sequence). V lost 8 bases, J lost 4 bases, and 12 bases lay in between. The rearrangement uses TRBV27 and TRBJ1-5, with a possible D match to TRBD1 (5 bases). The material sequenced was CD4+ or CD8+ T cells sorted from blood, taken in a trial of the OX40 agonist ivuxolimab. The TCR comes from an adult with an advanced solid tumor such as melanoma, head and neck, liver or kidney cancer. The CDR3 DNA reads as TGTGCCAGCGCCCGGGGGGGTAATCAGCCCCAGCATTTT. Protein product: CASARGGNQPQHF.